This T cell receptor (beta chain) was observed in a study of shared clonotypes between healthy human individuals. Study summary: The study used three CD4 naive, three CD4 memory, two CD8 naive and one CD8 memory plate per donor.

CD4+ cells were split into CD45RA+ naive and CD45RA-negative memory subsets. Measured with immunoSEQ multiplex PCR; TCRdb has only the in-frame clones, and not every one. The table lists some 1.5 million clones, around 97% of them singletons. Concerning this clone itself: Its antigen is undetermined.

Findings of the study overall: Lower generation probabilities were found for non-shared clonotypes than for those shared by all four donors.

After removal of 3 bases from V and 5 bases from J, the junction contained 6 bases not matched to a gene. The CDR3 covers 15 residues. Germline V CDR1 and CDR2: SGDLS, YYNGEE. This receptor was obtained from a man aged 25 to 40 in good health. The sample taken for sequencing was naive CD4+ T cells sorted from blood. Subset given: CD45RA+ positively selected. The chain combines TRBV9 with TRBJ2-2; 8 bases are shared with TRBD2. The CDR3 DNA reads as TGTGCCAGCAGCGCCACGGGACTAGGGACCGGGGAGCTGTTTTTT. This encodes CASSATGLGTGELFF.